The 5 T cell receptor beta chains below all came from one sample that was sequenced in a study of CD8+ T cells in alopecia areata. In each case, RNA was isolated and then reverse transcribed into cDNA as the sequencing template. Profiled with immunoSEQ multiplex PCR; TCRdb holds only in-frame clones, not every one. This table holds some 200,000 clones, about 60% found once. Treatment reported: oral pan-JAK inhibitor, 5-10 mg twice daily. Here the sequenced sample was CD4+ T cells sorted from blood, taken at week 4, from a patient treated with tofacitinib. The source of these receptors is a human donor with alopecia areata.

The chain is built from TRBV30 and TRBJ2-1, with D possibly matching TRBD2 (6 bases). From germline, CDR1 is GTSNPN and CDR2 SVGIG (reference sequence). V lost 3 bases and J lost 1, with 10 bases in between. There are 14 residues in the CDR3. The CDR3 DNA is TGTGCCTGGAGGGGACTGGGGTCCTACAATGAGCAGTTCTTC. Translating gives CAWRGLGSYNEQFF.

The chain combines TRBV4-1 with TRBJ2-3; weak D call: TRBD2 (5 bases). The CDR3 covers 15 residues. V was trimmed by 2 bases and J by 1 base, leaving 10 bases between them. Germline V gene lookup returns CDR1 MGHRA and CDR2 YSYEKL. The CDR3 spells CASSQYGDGTDTQYF. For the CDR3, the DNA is TGCGCCAGCAGCCAATACGGGGATGGCACAGATACGCAGTATTTT.

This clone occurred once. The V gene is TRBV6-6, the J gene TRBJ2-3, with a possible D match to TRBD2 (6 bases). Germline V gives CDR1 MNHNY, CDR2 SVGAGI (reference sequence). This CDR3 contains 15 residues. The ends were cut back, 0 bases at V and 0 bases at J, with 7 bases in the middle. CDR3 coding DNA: TGTGCCAGCAGTTACTCGCGGGACAGCACAGATACGCAGTATTTT. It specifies CASSYSRDSTDTQYF.

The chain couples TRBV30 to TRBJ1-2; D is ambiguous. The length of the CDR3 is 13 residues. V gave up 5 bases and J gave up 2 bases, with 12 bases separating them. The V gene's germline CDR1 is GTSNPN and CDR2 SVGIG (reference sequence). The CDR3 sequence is CAWVRKQNYGYTF. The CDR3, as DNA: TGTGCCTGGGTTCGTAAGCAAAACTATGGCTACACCTTC.

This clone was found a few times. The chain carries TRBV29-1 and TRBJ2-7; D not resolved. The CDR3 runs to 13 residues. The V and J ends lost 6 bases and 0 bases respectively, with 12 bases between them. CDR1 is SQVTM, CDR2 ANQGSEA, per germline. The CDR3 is CSVPDPGSYEQYF. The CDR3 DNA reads TGCAGCGTACCGGACCCCGGCTCCTACGAGCAGTACTTC.